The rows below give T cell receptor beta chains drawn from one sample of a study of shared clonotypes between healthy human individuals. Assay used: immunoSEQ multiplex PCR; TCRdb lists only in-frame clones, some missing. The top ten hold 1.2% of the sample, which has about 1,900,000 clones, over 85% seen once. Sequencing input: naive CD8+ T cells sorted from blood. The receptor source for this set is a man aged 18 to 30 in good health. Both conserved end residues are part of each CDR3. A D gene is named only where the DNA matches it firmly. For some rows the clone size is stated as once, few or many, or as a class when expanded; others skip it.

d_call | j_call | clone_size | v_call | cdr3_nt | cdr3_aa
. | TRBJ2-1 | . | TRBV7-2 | TGTGCCAGCAGCTCATCGAACGAGGTGGGGAAAAATGAGCAGTTCTTC | CASSSSNEVGKNEQFF
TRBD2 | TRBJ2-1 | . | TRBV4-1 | TGCGCCAGCAGCTGGGGGGTAGCGGGGTCGAATGAGCAGTTCTTC | CASSWGVAGSNEQFF
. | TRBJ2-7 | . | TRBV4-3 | TGCGCCAGCAGCCAAGATCGCTGGAACACCTACGAGCAGTACTTC | CASSQDRWNTYEQYF
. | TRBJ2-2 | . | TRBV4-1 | TGCGCCAGCAGCCAAGACGGGGGTGCCGGGGAGCTGTTTTTT | CASSQDGGAGELFF
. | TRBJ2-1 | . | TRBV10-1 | TGCGCCAGCAGTGAGTCGGATGAGCAGTTCTTC | CASSESDEQFF
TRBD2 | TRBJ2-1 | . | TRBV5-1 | TGCGCCAGCAGCAAAAGAGGGGCGGGAGGGGACGAGCAGTTCTTC | CASSKRGAGGDEQFF
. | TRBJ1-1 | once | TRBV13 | TGTGCCAGCAGCTTAGGGGGACATCTGAACACTGAAGCTTTCTTT | CASSLGGHLNTEAFF
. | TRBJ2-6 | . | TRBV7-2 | TGTGCCAGCAGCTTAGGCCTCCGGATGGAGCCTGGGGCCAACGTCCTGACTTTC | CASSLGLRMEPGANVLTF
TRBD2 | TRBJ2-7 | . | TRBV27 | TGTGCCAGCAGAATTGCCCCCGGGACTAGCGACCACGAGCAGTACTTC | CASRIAPGTSDHEQYF
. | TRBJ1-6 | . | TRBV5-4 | TGTGCCAGCAGCTTGGGGAGCACACCCCTCCACTTT | CASSLGSTPLHF
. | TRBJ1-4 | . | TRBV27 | TGTGCCAGCAGTTTAAGCCCAGCGGTAGAAAAACTGTTTTTT | CASSLSPAVEKLFF
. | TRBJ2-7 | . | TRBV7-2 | TGTGCCAGCAGCATCTATGGTGGGGGGACACCGGACTACGAGCAGTACTTC | CASSIYGGGTPDYEQYF
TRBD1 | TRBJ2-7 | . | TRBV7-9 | TGTGCCAGCAGCTCGGGACAGGGGGCAATCGAGCAGTACTTC | CASSSGQGAIEQYF
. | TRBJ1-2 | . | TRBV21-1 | TGTGCCAGCAGCCCGAATCGGGCGGTCGGTTATGGCTACACCTTC | CASSPNRAVGYGYTF
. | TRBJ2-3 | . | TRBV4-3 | TGCGCCAGCAGCCAAGATCGGCCTCCTAGCGACGGCACAGATACGCAGTATTTT | CASSQDRPPSDGTDTQYF
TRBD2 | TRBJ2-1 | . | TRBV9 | TGTGCCAGCAGCGGGATGACTAGCGGTCAGTTCTTC | CASSGMTSGQFF
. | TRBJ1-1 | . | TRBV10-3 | TGTGCCATCAGTGAGTCAAGTATACCCACTGAAGCTTTCTTT | CAISESSIPTEAFF
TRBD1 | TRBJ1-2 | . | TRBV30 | TGTGCCTGGAGTGTAGGGGACAGGAATGGCTACACCTTC | CAWSVGDRNGYTF
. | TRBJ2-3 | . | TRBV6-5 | TGTGCCAGCAGCCCGATTAGAGAGCGGACGGATACGCAGTATTTT | CASSPIRERTDTQYF
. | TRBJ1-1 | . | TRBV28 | TGTGCCAGCAGTTTAGGGATATCGAACACTGAAGCTTTCTTT | CASSLGISNTEAFF
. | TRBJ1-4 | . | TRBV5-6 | TGTGCCAGCAGCTACTTGAAGTCCGGGGCAACTAATGAAAAACTGTTTTTT | CASSYLKSGATNEKLFF
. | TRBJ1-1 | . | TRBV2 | TGTGCCAGCAGGGACCTACTATGGACAGATAGTCCGTTCGGCACTGAAGCTTTCTTT | CASRDLLWTDSPFGTEAFF
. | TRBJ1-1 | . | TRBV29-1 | TGCAGCGTATTTTCACAGGGAGCTTTCTTT | CSVFSQGAFF
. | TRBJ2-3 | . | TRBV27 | TGTGCCAGCAGTCGCCTTTATGGTGGGTCAGATACGCAGTATTTT | CASSRLYGGSDTQYF
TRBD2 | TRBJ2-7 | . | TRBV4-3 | TGCGCCAGCAGCCAAAGTTTAGGACTAGCGACCTCCTACGAGCAGTACTTC | CASSQSLGLATSYEQYF
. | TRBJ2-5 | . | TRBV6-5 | TGTGCCAGCAGTTACTCGTGGGAAGCGGAGACCCAGTACTTC | CASSYSWEAETQYF
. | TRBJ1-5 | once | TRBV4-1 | TGCGCCAGCAGCCAAGACCCCGACAGAAATCAGCCCCAGCATTTT | CASSQDPDRNQPQHF
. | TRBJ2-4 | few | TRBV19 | TGTGCCAGTAGTATAAACCAGGGGCAAAACATTCAGTACTTC | CASSINQGQNIQYF
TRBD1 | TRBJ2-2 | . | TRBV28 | TGTGCCAGCAGTTTAGAGGACAGGGGGCGTTTCGGGGAGCTGTTTTTT | CASSLEDRGRFGELFF
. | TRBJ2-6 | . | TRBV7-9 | TGTGCCAGCAGCTTAACTGCTTTTGGGGCCAACGTCCTGACTTTC | CASSLTAFGANVLTF
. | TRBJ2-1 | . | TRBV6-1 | TGTGCCAGCAGTCCCCACCGGGTCGATGAGCAGTTCTTC | CASSPHRVDEQFF
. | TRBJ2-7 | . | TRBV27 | TGTGCCAGCAGTTCCCGGGGAAAAATCTACGAGCAGTACTTC | CASSSRGKIYEQYF
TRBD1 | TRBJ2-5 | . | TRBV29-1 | TGCAGCGTTGAAGACCCTCAGGGGGCTGAGTATGGAAAGACCCAGTACTTC | CSVEDPQGAEYGKTQYF
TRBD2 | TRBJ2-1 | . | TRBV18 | TGTGCCAGCTCACCATTACTAGCGGACAATGAGCAGTTCTTC | CASSPLLADNEQFF
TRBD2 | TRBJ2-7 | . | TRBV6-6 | TGTGCCAGCAGTTACTCCGGACTAGCCTCCTACGAGCAGTACTTC | CASSYSGLASYEQYF
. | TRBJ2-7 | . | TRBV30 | TGTGCCTGGAGTGTTAGTGGGTCCCACGAGCAGTACTTC | CAWSVSGSHEQYF
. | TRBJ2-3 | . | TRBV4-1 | TGCGCCAGCAGTCTTGATCTTGGGAGCACAGATACGCAGTATTTT | CASSLDLGSTDTQYF
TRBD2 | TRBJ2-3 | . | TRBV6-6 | TGTGCCAGCACCATGTTAGCGGGAGTTGGAGATACGCAGTATTTT | CASTMLAGVGDTQYF
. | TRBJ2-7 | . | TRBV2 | TGTGCCAGCAGTGGATTTGTAGCAGCCTACGAGCAGTACTTC | CASSGFVAAYEQYF
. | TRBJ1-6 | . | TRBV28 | TGTGCCAGCAGTTCGTCGAACAATTCACCCCTCCACTTT | CASSSSNNSPLHF
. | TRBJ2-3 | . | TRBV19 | TGTGCCAGTAGTATTGGTGTAGATACGCAGTATTTT | CASSIGVDTQYF
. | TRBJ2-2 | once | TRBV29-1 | TGCAGCGTTCGGGCAGAGAACACCGGGGAGCTGTTTTTT | CSVRAENTGELFF
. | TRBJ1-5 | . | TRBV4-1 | TGCGCCAGCAGCCATTTTCAGGGAGGTCTTCAGCCCCAGCATTTT | CASSHFQGGLQPQHF
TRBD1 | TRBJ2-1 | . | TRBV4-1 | TGCGCCAGCAGCCATTGGACAGGGGACTCCTACAATGAGCAGTTCTTC | CASSHWTGDSYNEQFF
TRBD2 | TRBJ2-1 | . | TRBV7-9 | TGTGCCAGTTTGCGGGGGTACGGTGAGCAGTTCTTC | CASLRGYGEQFF
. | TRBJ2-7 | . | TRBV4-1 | TGCGCCAGCAGCCAAGATACCAGGCGGGAGCAGTACTTC | CASSQDTRREQYF
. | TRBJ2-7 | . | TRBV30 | TGTGCCTGGAGTCAGGGAGTCTCCTACGAGCAGTACTTC | CAWSQGVSYEQYF
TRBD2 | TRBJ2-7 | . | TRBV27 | TGTGCCAGCAGTCTGGCCCGGGGGGAGGAGCAGTACTTC | CASSLARGEEQYF
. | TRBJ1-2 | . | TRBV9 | TGTGCCAGCAGCGATTCAGGGGTTAATGGCTACACCTTC | CASSDSGVNGYTF
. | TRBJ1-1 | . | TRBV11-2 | TGTGCCAGCAGTTGGGGCCAGGAAGCTTTCTTT | CASSWGQEAFF
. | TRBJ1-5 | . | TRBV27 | TGTGCCAGCAGTTTAACAGGGTCGGCATTGCCCCAGCATTTT | CASSLTGSALPQHF
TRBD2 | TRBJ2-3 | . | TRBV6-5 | TGTGCCAGCAGTTACTCGCGGGGGGGCCCCCCAGATACGCAGTATTTT | CASSYSRGGPPDTQYF
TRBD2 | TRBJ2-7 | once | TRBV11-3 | TGTGCCAGCTCTCGGGAGGGGCAGGGCTACGAGCAGTACTTC | CASSREGQGYEQYF
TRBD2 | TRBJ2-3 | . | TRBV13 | TGTGCCAGCAGCCCGGGACTAGCGGGGGCAGATACGCAGTATTTT | CASSPGLAGADTQYF
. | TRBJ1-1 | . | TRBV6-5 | TGTGCCAGCAGTTACACTATGGGACCTGCGGGGGCTTTCTTT | CASSYTMGPAGAFF
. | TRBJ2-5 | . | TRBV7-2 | TGTGCCAGCAGCTTGCCTAGCTTGGGGACCCAGTACTTC | CASSLPSLGTQYF
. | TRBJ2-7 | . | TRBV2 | TGTGCCAGCAGTGAGGGGAGGGGGCCGTACTACGAGCAGTACTTC | CASSEGRGPYYEQYF
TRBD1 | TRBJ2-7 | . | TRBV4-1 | TGCGCCAGCAGCCATGTTGCAGGGGGCGGATTCTACGAGCAGTACTTC | CASSHVAGGGFYEQYF
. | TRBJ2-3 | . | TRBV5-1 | TGCGCCAGCAGCGAAGGTTGGCGGGGCCCAGATACGCAGTATTTT | CASSEGWRGPDTQYF